The T cell receptor beta chain described here comes from a study of cytotoxic CD8 clonotypes in ibrutinib-treated CLL. Germline V CDR1 and CDR2: SGHRS, YFSETQ. V lost 4 bases and J 4 bases, leaving 14 bases between the germline ends. The CDR3 has 14 residues. The protocol was immunoSEQ multiplex PCR, while the TCRdb copy is restricted to in-frame clones and leaves out a portion. The sample lists fewer than 200,000 clones; more than 80% were seen once. The material sequenced was PBMCs, taken after 24 months of ibrutinib treatment. The TCR originated in a human donor with chronic lymphocytic leukemia. This sequence joins TRBV5-1 and TRBJ2-5; D is perhaps TRBD2 (5 bases). CDR3 DNA sequence: TGCGCCAGCAGCCGGGGATCAAGAGGAGAGACCCAGTACTTC. Translated, it gives CASSRGSRGETQYF. The whole variable domain, filled in from reference TRBV5-1 and TRBJ2-5, reads KAGVTQTPRYLIKTRGQQVTLSCSPISGHRSVSWYQQTPGQGLQFLFEYFSETQRNKGNFPGRFSGRQFSNSRSEMNVSTLELGDSALYLCASSRGSRGETQYFGPGTRLLVL.